The 16 T cell receptor beta chains given below trace back to one sample, sequenced in a study of patients and donors after allogeneic stem cell transplantation. TCRdb recomputed calls from the RT-PCR reads with MiXCR, one row per CDR3 protein. This sample has more than 850,000 distinct CDR3 sequences, with 18% found just once. Sample: blood, either unsorted or a sorted T cell fraction (not recorded which). These receptor sequences come from a human donor who was either an allogeneic HSCT recipient or a stem cell or donor lymphocyte infusion donor (not recorded which). It is not recorded whose cells these are; they may come from a transplant donor.

This clonotype was observed a single time. The chain joins TRBV20-1 to TRBJ2-7; D not certain. Germline CDR1 DFQATT, CDR2 SNEGSKA (reference sequence). This CDR3 region has 13 residues. V lost 5 bases, J lost 1 base, and 12 bases lay in between. The CDR3 sequence is CSAATRSSYEQYF. CDR3 coding DNA: TGCAGTGCTGCAACGAGATCTTCCTACGAGCAGTACTTC.

The chain employs TRBV12-3 or TRBV12-4 and TRBJ2-3, with 8 bases aligning to TRBD2. This CDR3 comprises 15 residues. After removal of 6 bases from V and 3 bases from J, the junction contained 8 bases not matched to a gene. CDR3 sequence: CASRRPGLGTDTQYF. In DNA form, the CDR3 reads TGTGCCAGCAGGAGACCGGGACTAGGGACAGATACGCAGTATTTT.

The chain links TRBV4-3 to TRBJ1-6; 10 nucleotides agree with TRBD1. J gave up 5 bases and V 4 bases, and 5 bases lay outside the gene matches. Looked up from germline, CDR1 is LGHNA and CDR2 is YSLEER. CDR3 length: 16 residues. The CDR3 sequence: CASSRRQGAHNSPLHF. CDR3 nucleotides: TGCGCCAGCAGCCGACGACAGGGGGCCCATAATTCACCCCTCCACTTT.

This clonotype was picked up a small number of times. The chain recombines TRBV20-1 with TRBJ1-5; D gene ambiguous. CDR3 length: 15 residues. The germline V gene has CDR1 DFQATT and CDR2 SNEGSKA (reference sequence). V was pared by 2 bases and J by 5 bases, with 16 bases between. The CDR3 sequence is CSARYLLGLYQPQHF. The CDR3, as DNA: TGCAGTGCTAGATATCTTCTCGGCCTATATCAGCCCCAGCATTTT.

The V and J genes are TRBV10-3 and TRBJ1-1; 8 bases align to TRBD1. Germline loops: CDR1 ENHRY, CDR2 SYGVKD. With V trimmed by 6 bases and J by 3 bases, 6 bases remained unmatched. The CDR3 is 14 residues long. The CDR3 protein is CAIRIQGGDTEAFF. The CDR3 nucleotides are TGTGCCATCAGGATACAGGGGGGCGACACTGAAGCTTTCTTT.

The chain employs TRBV6-1 and TRBJ1-1, with 8 bases identical to TRBD1. This CDR3 comprises 13 residues. The V segment lost 7 bases and the J segment 1 base; nucleotides outside the gene matches: 2. The germline V gene has CDR1 MNHNS and CDR2 SASEGT. The CDR3 DNA sequence: TGTGCCAGCAACAGGGGGAAGAACACTGAAGCTTTCTTT. Its protein product is CASNRGKNTEAFF.

This clonotype was detected only a few times. As DNA, the CDR3 is TGTGCCAGCAGTTTTGGTCAACCCGGGACACTCGCCACCTACGAGCAGTACTTC. It yields the protein CASSFGQPGTLATYEQYF. The rearrangement joins TRBV12-3 or TRBV12-4 to TRBJ2-7; TRBD1 might be the D (6 bases). CDR3 length equals 18 residues. Between the trimmed V and J ends, which lost 3 bases and 2 bases, there was a span of 23 bases.

A few counts support this clonotype. The gene calls are TRBV15 and TRBJ2-7; D gene uncertain. Trimming cost V 0 bases and J 5 bases, with 17 bases left between them. This CDR3 comprises 16 residues. Germline lookup yields CDR1 LNHNV and CDR2 YYDKDF (reference sequence). The CDR3 here is CATSRDLGLLVHEQYF. The CDR3 nucleotides read TGTGCCACCAGCAGAGATCTCGGCCTGTTGGTACACGAGCAGTACTTC.

V gene TRBV7-3 combines with J gene TRBJ1-1; no reliable D call. The germline V gene encodes CDR1 SGHTA and CDR2 FQGTGA. The CDR3 spans 13 residues. V lost 4 bases, J lost 1 base, and 7 bases lay in between. CDR3 sequence (DNA): TGTGCCAGCAGCTCCACATCGAACACTGAAGCTTTCTTT. This codes for CASSSTSNTEAFF. Full variable domain (missing parts from reference TRBV7-3 and TRBJ1-1): GAGVSQTPSNKVTEKGKYVELRCDPISGHTALYWYRQSLGQGPEFLIYFQGTGAADDSGLPNDRFFAVRPEGSVSTLKIQRTERGDSAVYLCASSSTSNTEAFFGQGTRLTVV.

This clonotype was seen only a few times. Mismatch with germline at one junction end may stem from a read error. The gene calls are TRBV7-7 and TRBJ2-5; possible D gene TRBD1, 5 bases. Looked up from germline, CDR1 is SSHAT and CDR2 is FNYEAQ (reference sequence). The CDR3 spans 13 residues. The CDR3 loop is CASSPDSTKTQYF. For the CDR3, the DNA is TGTGCTAGCAGCCCAGACAGTACGAAGACCCAGTACTTC.

The gene calls are TRBV20-1 and TRBJ2-7; TRBD1 matches at 9 bases. Per germline, CDR1 DFQATT and CDR2 SNEGSKA (reference sequence). This CDR3 has 15 amino acids. V was pared by 3 bases and J by 0 bases, with 6 bases of the junction left unmatched. DNA of the CDR3: TGCAGTGCTAGTTATCCGGGACAGGGCTCCTACGAGCAGTACTTC. It is translated as CSASYPGQGSYEQYF.

The sample holds a few counts of this clonotype. V and J are TRBV12-3 or TRBV12-4 and TRBJ2-1, with 9 positions matching TRBD1. V dropped 2 bases and J dropped 7; count of bases not matched to a gene: 15. CDR3 length: 18 residues. CDR3 loop: CASSLRDRAFIKRNEQFF. CDR3 in DNA: TGTGCCAGCAGTTTACGGGACAGGGCGTTTATAAAGAGGAATGAGCAGTTCTTC.

This clonotype was seen more than once but under ten times. The chain employs TRBV20-1 and TRBJ2-1; TRBD2 aligns across 7 bases. CDR1 and CDR2 from the germline V gene are DFQATT and SNEGSKA (reference sequence). The ends lost 6 bases at V and 8 bases at J; junction bases unmatched: 16. This CDR3 is 15 amino acids long. The CDR3 DNA is TGCAGTGCCACAACCCGGACTAGGGGACGCTATGAGCAGTTCTTC. Protein: CSATTRTRGRYEQFF.

Only a few counts were recorded for this clonotype. V is TRBV7-2 and J is TRBJ2-7, with 8 bases aligning to TRBD1. The CDR3 is made up of 13 amino acids. J was trimmed by 6 bases and V by 2 bases; bases with no gene match: 3. The V gene's germline CDR1 is SGHTA and CDR2 FQGNSA. The CDR3: CASSLRQGIEQYF. The CDR3, as DNA: TGTGCCAGCAGCTTAAGACAGGGGATCGAGCAGTACTTC.

The genes are TRBV10-3 and TRBJ1-2; 9 bases fit TRBD1. This CDR3 is 14 amino acids long. Germline V gene sequence: CDR1 ENHRY, CDR2 SYGVKD. With V trimmed by 2 bases and J by 7 bases, 5 bases remained unmatched. The CDR3 nucleotides are TGTGCCATCAGTGAGACGGACAGGGGCTTTGGCTACACCTTC. Protein: CAISETDRGFGYTF.

The chain uses TRBV5-1 and TRBJ2-1; D gene ambiguous. The V gene's germline CDR1 is SGHRS and CDR2 YFSETQ. V was clipped by 1 base and J by 6 bases, with 8 bases between them. The CDR3 consists of 13 residues. The CDR3 bases are TGCGCCAGCAGCTTGTTCCAGCCCAATGAGCAGTTCTTC. Its translation is CASSLFQPNEQFF.